These T cell receptor beta chains were read from a single sample in a study of T cells after yellow fever vaccination. TCRdb ran MiXCR on the 5' RACE reads and lists one entry per CDR3 protein. The sample comprises tens of thousands of distinct CDR3 sequences, around 7.7% of which are singletons, and over 25% rests with the top ten. Sequenced material: CD8+ T cells sorted from PBMCs, taken 10 days after the first yellow fever vaccination. The source is a man between 18 and 29 years old who received the YFV17D yellow fever vaccine. Each CDR3 is given with its conserved first and last residue. A D gene is named only where the DNA matches it firmly. The size of a clone is reported for some rows only, either as once, few or many, or as a class for expanded clones.

CDR3nt: TGTGCCAGCAGCCAAAGCACTAGCGCGAGCTCCTACAATGAGCAGTTCTTC; CDR3aa: CASSQSTSASSYNEQFF; abundance: many; v_gene: TRBV4-2; j_gene: TRBJ2-1; d_gene: TRBD2
CDR3nt: TGTGCCAGCAGCTCACTAGCCGGGACAGCGTCCACAGATACGCAGTATTTT; CDR3aa: CASSSLAGTASTDTQYF; abundance: many; v_gene: TRBV9; j_gene: TRBJ2-3; d_gene: NA
CDR3nt: TGTGCCAGCGGCGGCGGGGTTCGGAGGTCTGGGGCCAACGTCCTGACTTTC; CDR3aa: CASGGGVRRSGANVLTF; abundance: many; v_gene: TRBV12-3/TRBV12-4; j_gene: TRBJ2-6; d_gene: NA
CDR3nt: TGCAGCGTTGAAAGGCGGGGGACAGGCCCCTACGAGCAGTACTTC; CDR3aa: CSVERRGTGPYEQYF; abundance: NA; v_gene: TRBV29-1; j_gene: TRBJ2-7; d_gene: NA
CDR3nt: TGCGCCAGCAGCCCAGTCGGGTTCTCTGGAAACACCATATATTTT; CDR3aa: CASSPVGFSGNTIYF; abundance: few; v_gene: TRBV4-3; j_gene: TRBJ1-3; d_gene: NA
CDR3nt: TGCGCCAGCAGCCCCCTGGGGGTCCTCGAGCAGTTCTTC; CDR3aa: CASSPLGVLEQFF; abundance: few; v_gene: TRBV4-1; j_gene: TRBJ2-1; d_gene: NA
CDR3nt: TGTGCCAGCAGTGACAGCCTCCAAGAGACCCAGTACTTC; CDR3aa: CASSDSLQETQYF; abundance: NA; v_gene: TRBV25-1; j_gene: TRBJ2-5; d_gene: NA
CDR3nt: TGTGCCAGCAGACCTGACAGGGGGCGAGGTACTGAAGCTTTCTTT; CDR3aa: CASRPDRGRGTEAFF; abundance: NA; v_gene: TRBV7-9; j_gene: TRBJ1-1; d_gene: TRBD1
CDR3nt: TGCAGCGGCACAGGGGGCCCGGGCTATGGCTACACCTTC; CDR3aa: CSGTGGPGYGYTF; abundance: NA; v_gene: TRBV29-1; j_gene: TRBJ1-2; d_gene: TRBD1
CDR3nt: TGCGCCAGCAGGCCTGGGAGCTCTGGAAACACCATATATTTT; CDR3aa: CASRPGSSGNTIYF; abundance: NA; v_gene: TRBV4-1; j_gene: TRBJ1-3; d_gene: NA
CDR3nt: TGTGCCACCAGGCACAAGAAGAGGACTGAAGCTTTCTTT; CDR3aa: CATRHKKRTEAFF; abundance: many; v_gene: TRBV24-1; j_gene: TRBJ1-1; d_gene: NA
CDR3nt: TGCGCCAGCAGTAGTAAGCCAAACACCGGGGAGCTGTTTTTT; CDR3aa: CASSSKPNTGELFF; abundance: few; v_gene: TRBV5-1; j_gene: TRBJ2-2; d_gene: NA
CDR3nt: TGCGCCAGCAGCTTGGGTTGGACAAACATTCAGTACTTC; CDR3aa: CASSLGWTNIQYF; abundance: many; v_gene: TRBV5-1; j_gene: TRBJ2-4; d_gene: NA
CDR3nt: TGTGCCAGCAGTCGGACAGGGAATGCTGGTGAGCAGTTCTTC; CDR3aa: CASSRTGNAGEQFF; abundance: many; v_gene: TRBV12-3/TRBV12-4; j_gene: TRBJ2-1; d_gene: TRBD1
CDR3nt: TGCGCCAGCAGCTTCCAAGGGGGCTCCGGCTACACCTTC; CDR3aa: CASSFQGGSGYTF; abundance: many; v_gene: TRBV5-1; j_gene: TRBJ1-2; d_gene: TRBD1
CDR3nt: TGCGCCAGCAGCCAAGGGACAGAAGAGACCCAGTACTTC; CDR3aa: CASSQGTEETQYF; abundance: many; v_gene: TRBV4-3; j_gene: TRBJ2-5; d_gene: NA
CDR3nt: TGTGCCACCAGCAGAGATCGTGGGGGATCTGGCTACACCTTC; CDR3aa: CATSRDRGGSGYTF; abundance: many; v_gene: TRBV15; j_gene: TRBJ1-2; d_gene: NA
CDR3nt: TGCGCCAGCAGCCAAGTCGTGGGCAATCAGCCCCAGCATTTT; CDR3aa: CASSQVVGNQPQHF; abundance: many; v_gene: TRBV4-1; j_gene: TRBJ1-5; d_gene: NA
CDR3nt: TGTGCCAGCAGCGAGCATAGGGGCAGAACCTACGAGCAGTACTTC; CDR3aa: CASSEHRGRTYEQYF; abundance: few; v_gene: TRBV11-2; j_gene: TRBJ2-7; d_gene: NA
CDR3nt: TGTGCCAGCAGCCGGGGACTAGCGGGTTTCACCGGGGAGCTGTTTTTT; CDR3aa: CASSRGLAGFTGELFF; abundance: NA; v_gene: TRBV7-2; j_gene: TRBJ2-2; d_gene: TRBD2
CDR3nt: TGTGCCAGCAGTCCAAACCCCCTCTACGAGCAGTACTTC; CDR3aa: CASSPNPLYEQYF; abundance: NA; v_gene: TRBV12-3/TRBV12-4; j_gene: TRBJ2-7; d_gene: NA
CDR3nt: TGTGCCAGCGGGACAGGTGGGAATGAAAAACTGTTTTTT; CDR3aa: CASGTGGNEKLFF; abundance: many; v_gene: TRBV2; j_gene: TRBJ1-4; d_gene: TRBD1
CDR3nt: TGCAGCGTTGGATGGACTCTAAATGAGCAGTTCTTC; CDR3aa: CSVGWTLNEQFF; abundance: few; v_gene: TRBV29-1; j_gene: TRBJ2-1; d_gene: NA
CDR3nt: TGCAGTTCGCGGGACATTTACAATGAGCAGTTCTTC; CDR3aa: CSSRDIYNEQFF; abundance: many; v_gene: TRBV20-1; j_gene: TRBJ2-1; d_gene: NA